This T cell receptor (beta chain) was sequenced during a study of T cell responses to AZD1222 COVID-19 vaccine. This clone has just one count. What it recognizes is unknown. Findings and caveats of the study: Vaccine-related CD4 TCRs covered spike, predominating at 160-218 and 743-854.

There are 14 residues in the CDR3. J lost 6 bases, V lost 3 bases, and 3 bases had no gene match. Germline loops: CDR1 SGHTA, CDR2 FQGNSA. Profiled with immunoSEQ multiplex PCR; TCRdb holds only in-frame clones, not every one. The profile shows about 99,000 clones, approximately 93% of them singletons. The V and J genes are TRBV7-2 and TRBJ2-7; 12 bases are shared with TRBD2. The TCR comes from an adult in good health. The specimen was peripheral blood, collected on day 0 of AZD1222 vaccination. CDR3 loop: CASSLTSGSREQYF. The CDR3 DNA follows: TGTGCCAGCAGCTTGACTAGCGGGAGTCGCGAGCAGTACTTC. Drawing the rest from reference TRBV7-2 and TRBJ2-7, the complete variable domain is GAGVSQSPSNKVTEKGKDVELRCDPISGHTALYWYRQSLGQGLEFLIYFQGNSAPDKSGLPSDRFSAERTGGSVSTLTIQRTQQEDSAVYLCASSLTSGSREQYFGPGTRLTVT.